A single count supports the clone carrying this TCR beta chain. Participant ages covered about 18 to 100 years across about 25 US areas. Recovered participants had two consecutive negative NP/OP PCR tests, healthcare professional clearance, or symptom resolution. The source of the sample is a study of blood T cell repertoires in COVID-19. The wider study: Samples came from the United States, Italy and Spain, spanning acute and convalescent COVID-19.

Per the original data handling: Estimation of nucleated cell counts was performed using reference gene primer amplification. The method was immunoSEQ multiplex PCR; TCRdb's version includes in-frame clones alone and lacks a portion of them. V and J calls and clone size come straight from that table; D and trimming were deduced from the DNA. The data show just under 250,000 clones, more than 85% seen once. Trimming removed 4 bases at V and 2 bases at J, with 15 bases between. Looked up from germline, CDR1 is SEHNR and CDR2 is FQNEAQ (reference sequence). The CDR3 length is 16 residues. Source material: PBMCs or T cells enriched from blood (not recorded which). The chain couples TRBV7-9 to TRBJ1-3; unclear D gene. This clonotype was sampled from a woman in her 30s who had recovered from COVID-19. The CDR3 nucleotides read TGTGCCAGCAGCTCCCCACGGAGGGAAACTGGAAACACCATATATTTT. This translates into CASSSPRRETGNTIYF.